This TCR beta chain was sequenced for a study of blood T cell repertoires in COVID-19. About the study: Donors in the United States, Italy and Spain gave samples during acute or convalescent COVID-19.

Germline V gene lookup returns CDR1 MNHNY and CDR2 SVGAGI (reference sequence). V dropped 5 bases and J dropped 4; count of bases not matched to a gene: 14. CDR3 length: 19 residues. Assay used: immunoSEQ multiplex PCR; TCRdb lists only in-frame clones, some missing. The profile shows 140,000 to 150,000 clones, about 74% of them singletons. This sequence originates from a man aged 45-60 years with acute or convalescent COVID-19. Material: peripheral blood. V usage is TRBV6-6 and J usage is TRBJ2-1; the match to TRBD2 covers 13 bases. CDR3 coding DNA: TGTGCCAGCAGTCAACGCGGCGGCAGACTAGCGGGGGGATACAATGAGCAGTTCTTC. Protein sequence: CASSQRGGRLAGGYNEQFF.